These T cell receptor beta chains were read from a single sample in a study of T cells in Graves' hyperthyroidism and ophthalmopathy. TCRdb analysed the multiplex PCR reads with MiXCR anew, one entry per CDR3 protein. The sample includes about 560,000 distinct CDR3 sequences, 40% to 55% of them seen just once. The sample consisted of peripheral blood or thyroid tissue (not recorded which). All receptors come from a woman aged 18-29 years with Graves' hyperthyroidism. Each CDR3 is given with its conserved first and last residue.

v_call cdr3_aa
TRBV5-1 CASSGTGYQETQYF
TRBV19 CASTPGQVNQPQHF
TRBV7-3 CASSVGTGGAGGYTF
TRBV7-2 CASSRGTGTSYEQYF
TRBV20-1 CSASSGTGTHSYEQYF
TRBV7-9 CASMGSYNSPLHF
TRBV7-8 CASSTGFGAEAFF
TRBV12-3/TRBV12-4 CASSDRDSGAETQYF
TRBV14 CASSPGPHEKLFF
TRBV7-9 CASSFSVSNQPQHF
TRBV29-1 CSARGTAYNEQYF
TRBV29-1 CSVDAVGANVLTF
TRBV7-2 CASSLISGDYEQYF
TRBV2 CASSSGTGGWETQYF
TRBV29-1 CSVAPPGTRGTGELFF
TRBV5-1 CASTLKTGSSYEQYF
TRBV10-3 CAIRMGEKLFF
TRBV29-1 CSVTTEGKTEAFF
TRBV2 CAGSRTGPSDGYTF
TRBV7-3 CASSPTRRRDEQYF
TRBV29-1 CSSGDGYYEQYF
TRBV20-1 CSARAFGQIANYGYTF
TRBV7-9 CASSGTASGNTIYF
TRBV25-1 CASEPGQGYSNQPQHF
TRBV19 CASSMRGGGQVHSPLHF
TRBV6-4 CASEWRENTGELFF
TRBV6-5 CASSYLGEGYPHTIYF
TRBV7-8 CASSLGPQTGSRSPLHF
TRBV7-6 CASSLGTSVFYEQYF
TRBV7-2 CASSHVAGRSYTF
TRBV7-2 CASSHAGTLGANEQYF
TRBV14 CASRRTGESYEQYF
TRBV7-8 CASSFVEGDRAFF
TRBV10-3 CAISESPTSYEQYF
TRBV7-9 CASSMQGALRGANVLTF
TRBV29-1 CSVSGGRGKGTYGYTF
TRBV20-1 CSARVLAGPSSYEQYF
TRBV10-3 CAISEGWGETQYF
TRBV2 CASSVEGRGPQHF
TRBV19 CASSRDFGTEAFF
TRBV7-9 CASSTRRQGSYEQYF